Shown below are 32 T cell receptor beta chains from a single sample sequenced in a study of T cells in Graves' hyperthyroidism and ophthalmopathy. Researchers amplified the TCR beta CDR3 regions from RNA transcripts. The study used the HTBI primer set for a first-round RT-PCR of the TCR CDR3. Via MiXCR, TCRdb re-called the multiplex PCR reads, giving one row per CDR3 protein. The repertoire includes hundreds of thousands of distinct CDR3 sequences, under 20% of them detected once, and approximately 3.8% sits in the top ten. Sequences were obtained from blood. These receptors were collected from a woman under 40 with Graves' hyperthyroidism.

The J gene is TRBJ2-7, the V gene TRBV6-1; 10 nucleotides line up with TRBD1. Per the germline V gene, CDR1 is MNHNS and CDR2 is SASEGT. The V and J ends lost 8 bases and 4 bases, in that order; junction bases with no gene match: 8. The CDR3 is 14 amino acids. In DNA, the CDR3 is TGTGCCAGCGCCCGGACAGGGGGTCTTTACGAGCAGTACTTC. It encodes CASARTGGLYEQYF.

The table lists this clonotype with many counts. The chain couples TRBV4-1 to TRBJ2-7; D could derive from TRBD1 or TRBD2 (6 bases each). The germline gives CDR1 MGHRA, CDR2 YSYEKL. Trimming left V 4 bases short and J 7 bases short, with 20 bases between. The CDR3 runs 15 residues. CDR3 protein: CASSPGGGTNREQYF. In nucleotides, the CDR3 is TGCGCCAGCAGCCCTGGAGGGGGGACGAATCGGGAGCAGTACTTC.

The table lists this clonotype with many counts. The DNA of the CDR3 is TGCGCCAGCAGCCAAGTCCCAGGGGCCTACGAGCAGTACTTC. This codes for CASSQVPGAYEQYF. The V and J genes are TRBV4-3 and TRBJ2-7, with D possibly being TRBD1 (6 bases). The CDR3 covers 14 residues. V lost 1 base and J lost 2, with 9 bases in between. The germline V gene encodes CDR1 LGHNA and CDR2 YSLEER.

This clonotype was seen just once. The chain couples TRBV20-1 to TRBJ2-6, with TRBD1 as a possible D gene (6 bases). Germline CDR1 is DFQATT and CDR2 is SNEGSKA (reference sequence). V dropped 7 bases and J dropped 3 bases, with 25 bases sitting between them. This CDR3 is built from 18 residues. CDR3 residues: CSVRPPGTKAFGANVLTF. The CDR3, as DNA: TGCAGTGTCCGTCCACCCGGGACAAAAGCTTTTGGGGCCAACGTCCTGACTTTC.

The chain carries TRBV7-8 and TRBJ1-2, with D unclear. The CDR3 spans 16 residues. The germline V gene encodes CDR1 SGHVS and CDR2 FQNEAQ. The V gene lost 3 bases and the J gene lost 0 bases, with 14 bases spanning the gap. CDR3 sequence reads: CASSFGRGTTNYGYTF. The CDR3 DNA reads TGTGCCAGCAGCTTTGGTCGGGGAACAACTAACTATGGCTACACCTTC.

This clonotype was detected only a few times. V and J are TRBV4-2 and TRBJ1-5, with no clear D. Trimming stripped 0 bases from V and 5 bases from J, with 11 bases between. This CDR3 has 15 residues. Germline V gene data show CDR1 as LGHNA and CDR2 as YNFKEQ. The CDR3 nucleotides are TGTGCCAGCAGCCAAGACCTGGACCCTTATCAGCCCCAGCATTTT. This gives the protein CASSQDLDPYQPQHF.

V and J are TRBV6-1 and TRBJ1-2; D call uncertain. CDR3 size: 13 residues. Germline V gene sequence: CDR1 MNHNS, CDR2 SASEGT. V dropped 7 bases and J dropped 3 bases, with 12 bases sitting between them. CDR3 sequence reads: CASTANRDYGYTF. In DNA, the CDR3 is TGTGCCAGCACTGCCAATAGGGACTATGGCTACACCTTC.

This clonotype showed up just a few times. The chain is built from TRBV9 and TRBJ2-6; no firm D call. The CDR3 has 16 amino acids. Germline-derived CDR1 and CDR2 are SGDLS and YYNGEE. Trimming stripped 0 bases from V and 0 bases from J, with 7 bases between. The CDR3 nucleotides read TGTGCCAGCAGCGTAGACGCTCGCTCTGGGGCCAACGTCCTGACTTTC. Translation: CASSVDARSGANVLTF.

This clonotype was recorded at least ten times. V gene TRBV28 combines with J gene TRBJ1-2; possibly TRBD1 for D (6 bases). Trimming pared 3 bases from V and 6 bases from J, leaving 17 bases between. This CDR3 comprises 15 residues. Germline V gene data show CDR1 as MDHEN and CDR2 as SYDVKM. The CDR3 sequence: CASSLTGPRKHGYTF. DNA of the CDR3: TGTGCCAGCAGTTTGACAGGACCGAGAAAACATGGCTACACCTTC.

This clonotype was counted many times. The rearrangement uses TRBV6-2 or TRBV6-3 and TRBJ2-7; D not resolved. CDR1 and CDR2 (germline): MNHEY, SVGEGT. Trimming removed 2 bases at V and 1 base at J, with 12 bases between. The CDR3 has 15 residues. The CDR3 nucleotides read TGTGCCAGCAGTTACGACGAGGATCCTTCCTACGAGCAGTACTTC. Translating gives CASSYDEDPSYEQYF.

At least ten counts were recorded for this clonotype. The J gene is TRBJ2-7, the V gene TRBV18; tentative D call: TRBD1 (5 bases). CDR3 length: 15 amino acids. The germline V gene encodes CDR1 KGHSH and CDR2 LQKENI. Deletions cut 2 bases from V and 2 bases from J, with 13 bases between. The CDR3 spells CASSPIRQSPYEQYF. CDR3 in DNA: TGTGCCAGCTCACCAATTAGACAGTCCCCCTACGAGCAGTACTTC. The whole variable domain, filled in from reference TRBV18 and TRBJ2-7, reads NAGVMQNPRHLVRRRGQEARLRCSPMKGHSHVYWYRQLPEEGLKFMVYLQKENIIDESGMPKERFSAEFPKEGPSILRIQQVVRGDSAAYFCASSPIRQSPYEQYFGPGTRLTVT.

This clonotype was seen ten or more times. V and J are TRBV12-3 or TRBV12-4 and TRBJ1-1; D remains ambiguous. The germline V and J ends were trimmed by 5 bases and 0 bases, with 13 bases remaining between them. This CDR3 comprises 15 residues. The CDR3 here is CASSRSRDMNTEAFF. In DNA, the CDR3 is TGTGCCAGCAGTCGATCCAGAGATATGAACACTGAAGCTTTCTTT.

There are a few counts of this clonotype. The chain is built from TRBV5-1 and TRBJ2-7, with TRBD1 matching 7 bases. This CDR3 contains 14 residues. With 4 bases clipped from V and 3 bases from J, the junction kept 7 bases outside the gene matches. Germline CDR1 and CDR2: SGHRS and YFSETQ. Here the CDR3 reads CASSPGTDLYEQYF. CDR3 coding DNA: TGCGCCAGCAGCCCCGGGACAGACCTCTACGAGCAGTACTTC.

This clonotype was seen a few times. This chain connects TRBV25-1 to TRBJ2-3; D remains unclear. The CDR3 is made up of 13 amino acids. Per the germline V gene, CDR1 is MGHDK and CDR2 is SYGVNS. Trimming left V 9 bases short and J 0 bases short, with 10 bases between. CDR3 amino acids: CASLYTSTDTQYF. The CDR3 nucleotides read TGTGCCAGTCTCTATACTAGCACAGATACGCAGTATTTT.

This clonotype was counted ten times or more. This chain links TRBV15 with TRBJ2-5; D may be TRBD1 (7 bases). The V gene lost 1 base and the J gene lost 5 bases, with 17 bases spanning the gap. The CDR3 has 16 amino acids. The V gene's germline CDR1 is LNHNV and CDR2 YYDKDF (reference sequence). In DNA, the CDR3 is TGTGCCACCAGCAGAGGAGGGCAGGGGGGAAGGGAGACCCAGTACTTC. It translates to CATSRGGQGGRETQYF.

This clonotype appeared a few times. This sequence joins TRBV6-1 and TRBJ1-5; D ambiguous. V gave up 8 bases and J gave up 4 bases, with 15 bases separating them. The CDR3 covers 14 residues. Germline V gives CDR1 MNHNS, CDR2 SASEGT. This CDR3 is CASWGGAVNQPQHF. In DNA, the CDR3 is TGTGCCAGCTGGGGAGGTGCGGTTAATCAGCCCCAGCATTTT.

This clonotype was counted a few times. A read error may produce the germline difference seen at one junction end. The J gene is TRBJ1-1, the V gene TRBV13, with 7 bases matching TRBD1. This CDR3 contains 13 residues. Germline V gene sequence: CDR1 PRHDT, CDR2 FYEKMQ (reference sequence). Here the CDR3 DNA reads TGTGCCGGCAGCTTGAGGGACAGCGCTGAAGCTTTCTTT. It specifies CAGSLRDSAEAFF. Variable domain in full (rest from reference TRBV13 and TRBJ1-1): AAGVIQSPRHLIKEKRETATLKCYPIPRHDTVYWYQQGPGQDPQFLISFYEKMQSDKGSIPDRFSAQQFSDYHSELNMSSLELGDSALYFCAGSLRDSAEAFFGQGTRLTVV.

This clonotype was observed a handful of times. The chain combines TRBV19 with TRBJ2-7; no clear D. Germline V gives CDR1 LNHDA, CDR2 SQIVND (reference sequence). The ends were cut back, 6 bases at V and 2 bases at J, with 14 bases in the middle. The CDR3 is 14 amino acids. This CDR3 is CASRGGSSPYEQYF. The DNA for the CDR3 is TGTGCCAGTAGGGGTGGGTCAAGCCCCTACGAGCAGTACTTC.

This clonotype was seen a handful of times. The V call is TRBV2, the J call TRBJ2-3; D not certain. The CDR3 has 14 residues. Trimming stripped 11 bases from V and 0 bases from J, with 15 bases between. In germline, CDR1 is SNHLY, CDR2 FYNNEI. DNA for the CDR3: TGTGCCGGAAAAGTAGAGTCAAGCACAGATACGCAGTATTTT. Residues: CAGKVESSTDTQYF.

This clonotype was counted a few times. The CDR3 is CASSGRTGGELFF. As DNA, the CDR3 is TGTGCCAGCAGCGGCCGGACTGGCGGGGAGCTGTTTTTT. The chain uses TRBV7-9 and TRBJ2-2; D perhaps matches TRBD2 (5 bases). Trimming removed 5 bases at V and 7 bases at J, with 11 bases between. The CDR3 sequence is 13 residues long. In germline, CDR1 is SEHNR, CDR2 FQNEAQ (reference sequence).

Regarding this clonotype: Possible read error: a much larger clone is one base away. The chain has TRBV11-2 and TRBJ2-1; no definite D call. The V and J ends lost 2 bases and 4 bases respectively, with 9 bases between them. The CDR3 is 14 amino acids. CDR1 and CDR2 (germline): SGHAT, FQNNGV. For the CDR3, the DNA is TGTGCCAGCAGCTTAAGGGTGGGATACAATGAGCAGTTCTTC. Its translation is CASSLRVGYNEQFF.

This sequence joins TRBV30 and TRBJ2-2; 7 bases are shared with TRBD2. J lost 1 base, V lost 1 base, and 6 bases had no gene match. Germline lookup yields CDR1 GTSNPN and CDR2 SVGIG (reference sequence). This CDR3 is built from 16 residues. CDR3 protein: CAWSGAGNLNTGELFF. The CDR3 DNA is TGTGCCTGGAGTGGAGCGGGAAACTTGAACACCGGGGAGCTGTTTTTT.

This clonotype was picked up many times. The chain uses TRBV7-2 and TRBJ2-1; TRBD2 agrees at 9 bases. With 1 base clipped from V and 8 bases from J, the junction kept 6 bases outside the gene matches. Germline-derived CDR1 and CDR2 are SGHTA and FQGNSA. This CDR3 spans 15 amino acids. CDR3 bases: TGTGCCAGCAGCTTAGTAATCTTAGCGGGAGATGAGCAGTTCTTC. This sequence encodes CASSLVILAGDEQFF.

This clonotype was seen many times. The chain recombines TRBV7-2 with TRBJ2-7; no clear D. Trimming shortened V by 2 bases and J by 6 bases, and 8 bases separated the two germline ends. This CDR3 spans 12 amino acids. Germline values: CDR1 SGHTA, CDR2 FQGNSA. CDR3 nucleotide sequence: TGTGCCAGCAGCTTAACTGGCCTCGAGCAGTACTTC. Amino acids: CASSLTGLEQYF.

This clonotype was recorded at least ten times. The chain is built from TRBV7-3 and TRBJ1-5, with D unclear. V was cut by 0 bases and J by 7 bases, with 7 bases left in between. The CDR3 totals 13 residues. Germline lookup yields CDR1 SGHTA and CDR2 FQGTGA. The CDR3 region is CASSLTLGQPQHF. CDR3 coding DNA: TGTGCCAGCAGCTTAACGTTGGGCCAGCCCCAGCATTTT.

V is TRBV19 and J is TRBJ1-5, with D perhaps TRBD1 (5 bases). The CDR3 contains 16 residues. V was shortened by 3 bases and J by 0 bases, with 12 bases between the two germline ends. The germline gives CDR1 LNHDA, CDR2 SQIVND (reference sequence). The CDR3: CASSMSDSLSNQPQHF. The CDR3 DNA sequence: TGTGCCAGTAGTATGTCCGACAGCCTTAGCAATCAGCCCCAGCATTTT.

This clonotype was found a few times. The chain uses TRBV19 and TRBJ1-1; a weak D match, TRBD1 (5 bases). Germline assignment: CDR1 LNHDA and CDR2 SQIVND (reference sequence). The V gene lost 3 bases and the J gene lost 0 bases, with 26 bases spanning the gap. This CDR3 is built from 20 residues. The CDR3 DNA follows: TGTGCCAGTAGTATTGGCGGGGAAATAGGCAGGGCCTTGATGAACACTGAAGCTTTCTTT. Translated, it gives CASSIGGEIGRALMNTEAFF. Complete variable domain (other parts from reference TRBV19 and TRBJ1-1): DGGITQSPKYLFRKEGQNVTLSCEQNLNHDAMYWYRQDPGQGLRLIYYSQIVNDFQKGDIAEGYSVSREKKESFPLTVTSAQKNPTAFYLCASSIGGEIGRALMNTEAFFGQGTRLTVV.

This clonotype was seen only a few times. DNA for the CDR3: TGCGCCAGCAGCCCGCGGACAATCTCCTACGAGCAGTACTTC. Its protein product is CASSPRTISYEQYF. The chain recombines TRBV5-1 with TRBJ2-7, with a tentative D call TRBD1 (5 bases). V was trimmed by 4 bases and J by 0 bases, leaving 11 bases between them. Germline V gene sequence: CDR1 SGHRS, CDR2 YFSETQ. The CDR3 contains 14 residues.

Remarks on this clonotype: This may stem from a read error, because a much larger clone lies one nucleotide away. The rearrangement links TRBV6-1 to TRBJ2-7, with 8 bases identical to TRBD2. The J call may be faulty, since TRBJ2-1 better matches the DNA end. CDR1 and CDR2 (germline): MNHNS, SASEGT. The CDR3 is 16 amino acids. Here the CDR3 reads CASSESASGPSYEQFF. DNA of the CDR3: TGTGCCAGCAGTGAATCGGCTAGCGGGCCATCCTACGAGCAGTTCTTC.

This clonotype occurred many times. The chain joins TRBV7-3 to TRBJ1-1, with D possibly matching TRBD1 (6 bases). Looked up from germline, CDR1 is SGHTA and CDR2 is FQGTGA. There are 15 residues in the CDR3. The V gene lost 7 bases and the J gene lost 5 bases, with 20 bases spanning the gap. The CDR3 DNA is TGTGCCAGCACCATCAACAGGGTATTAGGAACTGAAGCTTTCTTT. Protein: CASTINRVLGTEAFF.

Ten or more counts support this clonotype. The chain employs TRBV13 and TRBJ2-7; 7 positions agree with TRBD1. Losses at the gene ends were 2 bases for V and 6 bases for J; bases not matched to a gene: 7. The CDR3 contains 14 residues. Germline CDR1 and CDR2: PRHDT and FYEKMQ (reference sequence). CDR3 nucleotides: TGTGCCAGCAGCTTAAGGTCAACAGGGGTCGAGCAGTACTTC. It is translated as CASSLRSTGVEQYF.

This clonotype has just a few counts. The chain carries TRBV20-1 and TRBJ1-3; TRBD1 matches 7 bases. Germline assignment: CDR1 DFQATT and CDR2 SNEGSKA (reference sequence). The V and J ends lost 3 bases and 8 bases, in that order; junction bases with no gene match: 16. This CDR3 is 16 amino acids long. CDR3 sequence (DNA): TGCAGTGCTAGGTCGGGCAGGGGGGAACTTAAACACACCATATATTTT. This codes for CSARSGRGELKHTIYF.